This T cell receptor beta chain was sequenced for a study of graft-versus-host responses after intestinal transplantation. Study context: Anti-thymocyte globulin induction preceded about three years of tacrolimus and steroid maintenance in all recipients. Study outcomes and limitations: Detection of GvH clones occurred in recipient marrow, and some had their first appearance in ileum or blood.

Turning to this clone: Antigen specificity is unknown.

The data were produced by immunoSEQ multiplex PCR, yet TCRdb's version contains in-frame clones alone and is incomplete. The sample gives under 100,000 clones, less than 95% of which show up once; about 0.2% is in the top ten. CDR1 and CDR2 (germline): MNHNY, SVGAGI (reference sequence). Trimming took 2 bases from V and 1 from J, leaving 8 bases between them. This CDR3 has 14 amino acids. The chain couples TRBV6-6 to TRBJ1-1; no reliable D call. The specimen comprised unstimulated CD4+ T cells sorted from spleen or lymph node cells, sampled before transplant. This receptor was taken from a human donor who was the organ donor for an intestinal transplant. The CDR3 sequence: CASSYRRGNTEAFF. The CDR3 DNA is TGTGCCAGCAGTTACCGACGGGGGAACACTGAAGCTTTCTTT.